The clone carrying this TCR beta chain was found a few times. Its antigen is unknown. CDR3 length: 13 residues. J gave up 2 bases and V 7 bases, and 7 bases lay outside the gene matches. Germline V lookup: CDR1 SQVTM, CDR2 ANQGSEA. The data derive from a study of T cells in Graves' hyperthyroidism and ophthalmopathy. Under 3 months was the duration of disease in ophthalmopathy patients, who also had a Clinical Activity Score of at least 3 and a NOSPECS grade of at least 4. Patients were excluded for uncontrolled infection, other autoimmune disease, pregnancy or lactation. Study results and limitations: From stable hyperthyroidism, ophthalmopathy was set apart by a 13 V-J model. Ophthalmopathy got predicted by the model a median about 6.5 months before its onset.

The TCR beta CDR3 regions underwent amplification using RNA transcripts as the source. An initial round of RT-PCR targeting the TCR CDR3 relied on the HTBI primer set. In TCRdb, the multiplex PCR reads were re-called with MiXCR into one record per CDR3 protein. Among some 340,000 distinct CDR3 sequences listed, roughly an eighth were seen once. The chain recombines TRBV29-1 with TRBJ1-2; 7 positions match TRBD1. Material for sequencing was blood. This TCR came from a middle-aged woman with Graves' ophthalmopathy. As DNA, the CDR3 is TGCAGCGCCCGGGACAGTGAGAACTATGGCTACACCTTC. This gives the protein CSARDSENYGYTF.